This T cell receptor beta chain was documented in a study of blood T cell repertoires in COVID-19. Here immunoSEQ multiplex PCR was the method, and the copy in TCRdb shows in-frame clones only, minus some. The sample has a few hundred thousand clones, around 89% seen once. The CDR3 sequence is 14 residues long. V was pared by 2 bases and J by 6 bases, with 11 bases between. Germline loops: CDR1 MNHEY, CDR2 SMNVEV (reference sequence). Sequencing was carried out using PBMCs or T cells enriched from blood (not recorded which). V is TRBV27 and J is TRBJ1-5, with D perhaps TRBD1 (5 bases). The TCR comes from a woman under 30 who had recovered from COVID-19. CDR3 in DNA: TGTGCCAGCAGTTTACAGGGTGTTAGTCAGCCCCAGCATTTT. It is translated as CASSLQGVSQPQHF.